This T cell receptor (beta chain) was captured by sequencing in a study of blood T cell repertoires in COVID-19. Background on the study: Sites in the United States, Italy and Spain provided acute and convalescent COVID-19 samples. From T cells, B-cell-depleted T cells, or PBMCs came the material, which was cDNA or gDNA.

CDR3 length: 13 amino acids. Germline V gene data show CDR1 as WNHNN and CDR2 as SYGVQD (reference sequence). V dropped 2 bases and J dropped 3 bases, with 7 bases sitting between them. TCRdb's copy holds only in-frame clones and misses some; the assay was immunoSEQ multiplex PCR. The sample shows about 280,000 clones, roughly 85% of them seen only once. The TCR sequence derives from a man aged 40-49 years who had been exposed to COVID-19. Sequencing was done on a sample of PBMCs or T cells enriched from blood (not recorded which). V usage is TRBV10-1 and J usage is TRBJ1-1; D not certain. Written as DNA, the CDR3 is TGCGCCAGCAGTGAGGGAGCGGACACTGAAGCTTTCTTT. Protein sequence: CASSEGADTEAFF.